This TCR beta chain was sequenced during a study of cytomegalovirus exposure and HLA in healthy donors. Study observations and caveats: The TCR clusters that emerged in the first cohort tended, a later analysis found, to co-occur in the approximately 110 validation repertoires.

Details on this clone: As yet, its antigen is unknown.

The CDR3 totals 16 residues. V lost 6 bases and J 5 bases, leaving 23 bases between the germline ends. Looked up from germline, CDR1 is MDHEN and CDR2 is SYDVKM. Only in-frame clones appear in the TCRdb table, and some are missing; sequencing was by immunoSEQ multiplex PCR. Of more than 250,000 clones in the sample, roughly 88% were seen once. Among the 120 subjects of the validation cohort, separate from the roughly 670-subject first cohort, were the donors. Sequenced input: PBMCs. The sequence came from a young woman in good health and CMV-seronegative. The chain links TRBV28 to TRBJ2-7; D may be TRBD1 or TRBD2 (5 bases each). The CDR3 here is CASRPGAGGAPNEQYF. The DNA for the CDR3 is TGTGCCAGCAGGCCCGGGGCCGGAGGTGCTCCTAACGAGCAGTACTTC.